This is a list of T cell receptor beta chains from one sample in a study of T cell responses to AZD1222 COVID-19 vaccine. Clones were read by immunoSEQ multiplex PCR, and TCRdb kept only the in-frame ones, dropping some. Among some 140,000 clones listed, about 87% were seen once. The sample in question was peripheral blood, obtained on day 0 of AZD1222 vaccination. The receptors come from an adult in good health. CDR3s include the opening cysteine and the closing phenylalanine or tryptophan. A D gene is named only where the DNA matches it firmly. Expanded clones are given a class, and other clones once, few, many or no size at all.

d_call,j_call,v_call,clone_size,cdr3_aa,cdr3_nt
-,TRBJ2-3,TRBV5-1,-,CASSPQGGGSTDTQYF,TGCGCCAGCAGCCCACAGGGAGGGGGTAGCACAGATACGCAGTATTTT
TRBD1,TRBJ2-2,TRBV4-3,few,CASSRTQGAGELFF,TGCGCCAGCAGCCGAACACAGGGGGCCGGGGAGCTGTTTTTT
-,TRBJ1-1,TRBV5-1,-,CASSEPGSSEAFF,TGCGCCAGCAGCGAGCCCGGATCGAGTGAAGCTTTCTTT
-,TRBJ1-5,TRBV6-5,-,CASSYGGAGGQPQHF,TGTGCCAGCAGTTACGGGGGGGCCGGGGGCCAGCCCCAGCATTTT
TRBD2,TRBJ2-5,TRBV6-2/TRBV6-3,-,CASSSLLAGDQETQYF,TGTGCCAGCAGTTCCCTCCTAGCGGGGGACCAAGAGACCCAGTACTTC
-,TRBJ2-5,TRBV13,once,CASSLVRETQYF,TGTGCCAGCAGCTTAGTACGGGAGACCCAGTACTTC
-,TRBJ2-7,TRBV21-1,-,CASSKAGTKYEQYF,TGTGCCAGCAGCAAAGCAGGAACTAAGTACGAGCAGTACTTC
-,TRBJ1-2,TRBV29-1,-,CSVVGTLYGYTF,TGCAGCGTTGTAGGGACATTATATGGCTACACCTTC
-,TRBJ1-1,TRBV29-1,once,CSVEEYRNTEAFF,TGCAGCGTTGAAGAGTACCGGAACACTGAAGCTTTCTTT
TRBD2,TRBJ2-1,TRBV7-9,-,CASSTHGTSTDEQFF,TGTGCCAGCAGCACCCACGGGACTAGCACTGATGAGCAGTTCTTC
-,TRBJ1-2,TRBV6-5,-,CASSRPNYGYTF,TGTGCCAGCAGTCGACCTAACTATGGCTACACCTTC
-,TRBJ1-4,TRBV20-1,-,CSGMLYEKLFF,TGCAGTGGTATGCTTTATGAAAAACTGTTTTTT
TRBD1,TRBJ1-1,TRBV7-8,-,CASSWETGGTEAFF,TGTGCCAGCAGCTGGGAGACAGGGGGGACTGAAGCTTTCTTT
-,TRBJ1-2,TRBV27,-,CASSPSAGTFYGYTF,TGTGCCAGCAGCCCGTCCGCCGGGACCTTCTATGGCTACACCTTC
-,TRBJ1-2,TRBV6-2/TRBV6-3,-,CASSTRAPSDYGYTF,TGTGCCAGCAGTACCCGAGCTCCAAGTGACTATGGCTACACCTTC
-,TRBJ1-1,TRBV7-8,-,CASSLQGATDLGTEAFF,TGTGCCAGCAGCCTACAGGGTGCCACAGACCTGGGTACTGAAGCTTTCTTT
-,TRBJ1-1,TRBV28,once,CASSFREGNTEAFF,TGTGCCAGCAGTTTCAGGGAGGGGAACACTGAAGCTTTCTTT
TRBD1,TRBJ1-2,TRBV3-1/TRBV3-2,-,CASSPGQVDGYTF,TGTGCCAGCAGCCCCGGACAGGTAGATGGCTACACCTTC
-,TRBJ2-1,TRBV7-8,-,CASSLTGSGPYEQFF,TGTGCCAGCAGCTTAACAGGGTCGGGGCCCTATGAGCAGTTCTTC
-,TRBJ1-1,TRBV5-1,-,CASSQDRTEAFF,TGCGCCAGCAGCCAGGACAGAACTGAAGCTTTCTTT
TRBD1,TRBJ1-2,TRBV2,-,CASTKVPGGTDGYTF,TGTGCCAGCACAAAGGTGCCCGGGGGGACAGACGGCTACACCTTC
-,TRBJ1-6,TRBV5-4,-,CASSPWGYNSPLHF,TGTGCCAGCAGCCCGTGGGGGTATAATTCACCCCTCCACTTT
-,TRBJ2-5,TRBV12-3/TRBV12-4,-,CASRSGEQETQYF,TGTGCCAGCAGGTCCGGGGAACAAGAGACCCAGTACTTC
-,TRBJ1-3,TRBV4-3,-,CASSQAVGATGNTIYF,TGCGCCAGCAGCCAAGCGGTCGGGGCAACTGGAAACACCATATATTTT
-,TRBJ1-5,TRBV27,-,CASSSPGVDQPQHF,TGTGCCAGCAGTTCTCCAGGGGTTGATCAGCCCCAGCATTTT
TRBD1,TRBJ2-5,TRBV7-9,once,CASSLGDRGIQETQYF,TGTGCCAGCAGCTTAGGAGACAGGGGGATTCAAGAGACCCAGTACTTC
-,TRBJ1-1,TRBV9,-,CASSVGGGSGAFF,TGTGCCAGCAGCGTAGGAGGCGGCAGTGGGGCTTTCTTT
-,TRBJ2-1,TRBV19,-,CASSIDWRGREQFF,TGTGCCAGTAGTATAGATTGGAGGGGCAGGGAGCAGTTCTTC
-,TRBJ2-6,TRBV27,-,CASSMGRGAGANVLTF,TGTGCCAGCAGTATGGGCAGGGGGGCTGGGGCCAACGTCCTGACTTTC
TRBD2,TRBJ2-7,TRBV7-2,-,CASSLDVTSRSSYEQYF,TGTGCCAGCAGCTTAGATGTGACTAGCCGGAGCTCCTACGAGCAGTACTTC
TRBD1,TRBJ1-1,TRBV7-9,-,CASSLGQGFAEAFF,TGTGCCAGCAGCTTAGGACAGGGTTTCGCTGAAGCTTTCTTT
-,TRBJ1-2,TRBV6-6,once,CAAWRGNYGYTF,TGTGCCGCATGGAGGGGAAACTATGGCTACACCTTC
-,TRBJ1-1,TRBV4-1,-,CASSQSGRLNTEAFF,TGCGCCAGCAGCCAATCGGGACGGCTGAACACTGAAGCTTTCTTT
-,TRBJ1-6,TRBV19,once,CASSAARGNSPLHF,TGTGCCAGTAGTGCCGCCAGAGGAAATTCACCCCTCCACTTT
TRBD1,TRBJ2-2,TRBV14,-,CASSPDRVLTGELFF,TGTGCCAGCAGCCCTGACAGGGTGCTCACCGGGGAGCTGTTTTTT
-,TRBJ1-1,TRBV24-1,-,CATSGYGGEAFF,TGTGCCACCAGCGGGTATGGCGGTGAAGCTTTCTTT
TRBD1,TRBJ1-2,TRBV2,once,CASSPHRGLTYGYTF,TGTGCCAGCAGTCCTCACAGGGGATTGACCTATGGCTACACCTTC
TRBD2,TRBJ2-3,TRBV5-1,-,CASSLGLAGGTDTQYF,TGCGCCAGCAGCCTAGGACTAGCGGGGGGAACAGATACGCAGTATTTT
-,TRBJ2-7,TRBV21-1,-,CASTRQGARVEQYF,TGTGCCAGCACCCGACAGGGGGCGAGGGTCGAGCAGTACTTC
-,TRBJ1-5,TRBV9,-,CASSPGVGGSNQPQHF,TGTGCCAGCAGCCCAGGAGTAGGGGGAAGCAATCAGCCCCAGCATTTT
TRBD1,TRBJ2-5,TRBV7-8,once,CASSLVGTGQETQYF,TGTGCCAGCAGCTTAGTTGGGACAGGCCAAGAGACCCAGTACTTC
-,TRBJ1-1,TRBV3-1/TRBV3-2,-,CASSPTGWRTEAFF,TGTGCCAGCAGTCCGACGGGGTGGCGCACTGAAGCTTTCTTT
-,TRBJ2-3,TRBV11-2,-,CASSLRVDSTDTQYF,TGTGCCAGCAGCTTAAGGGTAGATAGCACAGATACGCAGTATTTT
-,TRBJ1-1,TRBV9,-,CASSVGPIGGNTEAFF,TGTGCCAGCAGCGTAGGGCCGATAGGGGGGAACACTGAAGCTTTCTTT
TRBD1,TRBJ2-1,TRBV7-8,few,CASSTGTGAAVNRNEQFF,TGTGCCAGCAGCACCGGGACAGGGGCGGCGGTGAATAGGAATGAGCAGTTCTTC
-,TRBJ1-2,TRBV7-2,-,CASTRTQLNYGYTF,TGTGCCAGCACCCGGACGCAGCTTAACTATGGCTACACCTTC
-,TRBJ1-2,TRBV2,few,CASRADGLYGYTF,TGTGCCAGCAGGGCGGACGGTCTCTATGGCTACACCTTC
TRBD1,TRBJ2-3,TRBV7-2,-,CAVNRDSPAPSTDTQYF,TGTGCCGTTAATCGGGACAGCCCAGCTCCTAGCACAGATACGCAGTATTTT
-,TRBJ2-2,TRBV5-1,-,CASGIVATGELFF,TGCGCCAGCGGGATCGTAGCCACCGGGGAGCTGTTTTTT